The 26 T cell receptor beta chains below come from one sample, sequenced in a study of spatial heterogeneity in lung cancer. Specified time point: sample taken at primary tumor resection. TCRs were sequenced from unsorted whole RNA of tumor, nontumor lung or PBMC. Each CDR3 protein is one row after TCRdb ran MiXCR on the 5' RACE reads. The repertoire holds under 11,000 distinct CDR3 sequences, with 3% to 5% as singletons. The material sequenced was normal lung tissue next to the tumor, taken at surgery. The receptors originated from a male donor with early-stage non-small cell lung cancer.

The sample holds many counts of this clonotype. The rearrangement links TRBV5-6 to TRBJ1-5, with no clear D. Trimming removed 4 bases at V and 7 bases at J, with 9 bases between. Germline assignment: CDR1 SGHDT and CDR2 YYEEEE. The CDR3 contains 12 residues. The CDR3: CASSVANQPQHF. The CDR3 DNA reads as TGTGCCAGCAGCGTTGCGAACCAGCCCCAGCATTTT.

This clonotype was observed at least ten times. The V gene is TRBV5-1, the J gene TRBJ1-1; D is ambiguous. The V gene's germline CDR1 is SGHRS and CDR2 YFSETQ. This CDR3 comprises 13 residues. V was shortened by 3 bases and J by 1 base, with 7 bases between the two germline ends. The CDR3 DNA follows: TGCGCCAGCAGCTCACAGACGAACACTGAAGCTTTCTTT. The encoded protein is CASSSQTNTEAFF.

This clonotype is medium-sized by share. V is TRBV5-5 and J is TRBJ2-1, with D unclear. The CDR3 length is 12 residues. V dropped 2 bases and J dropped 5 bases, with 5 bases sitting between them. The germline gives CDR1 SGHKS, CDR2 YYEKEE (reference sequence). CDR3 residues: CASSLTDNEQFF. Written as DNA, the CDR3 is TGTGCCAGCAGCTTAACGGACAATGAGCAGTTCTTC.

This clonotype was found many times. The rearrangement links TRBV20-1 to TRBJ2-1, with 12 bases that match TRBD2. Germline CDR1 reads DFQATT; CDR2 reads SNEGSKA (reference sequence). CDR3 length equals 15 residues. Trimming at V came to 5 bases and at J to 9 bases, leaving 11 bases not matched to a gene. The CDR3 nucleotides read TGCAGTGCTGCCACCGGACTAGCGGGACGGGTTGAGCAGTTCTTC. Protein product: CSAATGLAGRVEQFF.

This chain links TRBV18 with TRBJ2-6, with unresolved D. The V gene's germline CDR1 is KGHSH and CDR2 LQKENI. V was cut by 2 bases and J by 0 bases, with 11 bases left in between. CDR3 length equals 17 residues. CDR3 bases: TGTGCCAGCTCACCAAGTGGCGGCCCCTCTGGGGCCAACGTCCTGACTTTC. Translating it yields CASSPSGGPSGANVLTF. Supplemented by reference TRBV18 and TRBJ2-6, the full variable domain reads NAGVMQNPRHLVRRRGQEARLRCSPMKGHSHVYWYRQLPEEGLKFMVYLQKENIIDESGMPKERFSAEFPKEGPSILRIQQVVRGDSAAYFCASSPSGGPSGANVLTFGAGSRLTVL.

This clonotype was observed at least ten times. No DNA is shown, since the ends of the CDR3 on it are uncertain; the CDR3 is the one TCRdb lists. V and J are TRBV7-2 and TRBJ1-1; TRBD1 reflects the table's D call only, with no check against the DNA. Both ends counted, the CDR3 spans 13 residues. Germline V gene data show CDR1 as SGHTA and CDR2 as FQGNSA. The chain's CDR3 is CACAWGARTEAFF.

At least ten counts were recorded for this clonotype. The chain carries TRBV6-5 and TRBJ2-2; 9 bases are a match to TRBD2. The junction had 8 bases not matched to a gene; V was cut back by 5 bases and J by 4 bases. Germline V gene sequence: CDR1 MNHEY, CDR2 SVGAGI. CDR3 length equals 16 residues. This CDR3 reads CASSMRGGRGTGELFF. DNA of the CDR3: TGTGCCAGCAGTATGCGGGGGGGCCGGGGCACCGGGGAGCTGTTTTTT.

This clonotype was recorded at least ten times. The chain couples TRBV3-1 to TRBJ2-7; D is undetermined. CDR1 LGHDT and CDR2 YNNKEL come from the germline V gene (reference sequence). Trimming stripped 4 bases from V and 4 bases from J, with 14 bases between. CDR3 length equals 14 residues. The chain's CDR3 is CASSLGRVGYEQYF. The CDR3 nucleotides are TGTGCCAGCAGCCTCGGCAGAGTAGGTTACGAGCAGTACTTC.

This clonotype occurred many times. The rearrangement joins TRBV3-1 to TRBJ2-3; D remains ambiguous. The CDR3 has 13 residues. Trimming took 0 bases from V and 9 from J, leaving 10 bases between them. Germline V CDR1 and CDR2: LGHDT, YNNKEL (reference sequence). The CDR3 reads CASSQDSDRTQYF. CDR3 nucleotide sequence: TGTGCCAGCAGCCAAGATTCCGATCGGACGCAGTATTTT.

This clonotype was counted ten times or more. This chain uses TRBV30 with TRBJ2-2; D perhaps matches TRBD1 (7 bases). CDR3 size: 15 residues. Trimming took off 4 bases at V and 0 bases at J, with 12 bases between the two ends. Germline assignment: CDR1 GTSNPN and CDR2 SVGIG (reference sequence). Here the CDR3 DNA reads TGTGCCTGGAAGGGCGGGACAGCGAACACCGGGGAGCTGTTTTTT. Amino acid sequence: CAWKGGTANTGELFF.

The V and J genes are TRBV3-1 and TRBJ2-5; unclear D gene. Germline V gives CDR1 LGHDT, CDR2 YNNKEL (reference sequence). CDR3 length: 14 residues. V lost 4 bases and J lost 3, with 12 bases in between. As DNA, the CDR3 is TGTGCCAGCAGCCCATTGGAGACGGAAGAGACCCAGTACTTC. This sequence encodes CASSPLETEETQYF.

This clonotype was seen ten or more times. The rearrangement links TRBV29-1 to TRBJ2-5; D may match TRBD1 or TRBD2 (6 bases each). There are 12 residues in the CDR3. The V end was cut by 3 bases, the J end by 8 bases, with 13 bases between. Germline V CDR1 and CDR2: SQVTM, ANQGSEA. CDR3 nucleotides: TGCAGCGTTGAGGCGACAGGACTAACCCAGTACTTC. This sequence encodes CSVEATGLTQYF. Drawing the rest from reference TRBV29-1 and TRBJ2-5, the complete variable domain is SAVISQKPSRDICQRGTSLTIQCQVDSQVTMMFWYRQQPGQSLTLIATANQGSEATYESGFVIDKFPISRPNLTFSTLTVSNMSPEDSSIYLCSVEATGLTQYFGPGTRLLVL.

In this sample, this clonotype turned up many times. This chain uses TRBV15 with TRBJ2-5; D uncertain. Trimming stripped 0 bases from V and 4 bases from J, with 9 bases between. The length of the CDR3 is 14 residues. CDR1 is LNHNV and CDR2 is YYDKDF in the germline V gene (reference sequence). CDR3 in DNA: TGTGCCACCAGCAGAGAAAGGGCTCGAGAGACCCAGTACTTC. The encoded protein is CATSRERARETQYF.

In this sample, this clonotype turned up many times. This sequence joins TRBV2 and TRBJ1-5; D is perhaps TRBD1 (6 bases). This CDR3 has 15 amino acids. The ends were cut back, 5 bases at V and 4 bases at J, with 15 bases in the middle. Per the germline V gene, CDR1 is SNHLY and CDR2 is FYNNEI. The CDR3 DNA sequence: TGTGCCAGCAGTTCCGATGGACAGCTGAATCAGCCCCAGCATTTT. Translated, it gives CASSSDGQLNQPQHF.

This clonotype has a count of ten or more. The J gene is TRBJ2-1, the V gene TRBV6-2 or TRBV6-3, with TRBD2 matching over 8 bases. The V gene end was trimmed by 5 bases and the J gene end by 2 bases; junction bases not matched to a gene: 5. Germline V gene data show CDR1 as MNHEY and CDR2 as SVGEGT. This CDR3 spans 15 amino acids. The CDR3 nucleotides are TGTGCCAGCAGTCCCCCCGGGGGGGCCTACAATGAGCAGTTCTTC. Translating gives CASSPPGGAYNEQFF.

This clonotype has at least ten counts. The rearrangement uses TRBV27 and TRBJ2-3; D is undetermined. V gave up 3 bases and J gave up 3 bases, with 7 bases separating them. Germline V CDR1 and CDR2: MNHEY, SMNVEV (reference sequence). The CDR3 has 13 amino acids. Written as DNA, the CDR3 is TGTGCCAGCAGTTTCTGGGCGACAGATACGCAGTATTTT. It specifies CASSFWATDTQYF.

By share of the sample, this clonotype is medium-sized (0.01 to 0.1%). The chain couples TRBV6-2 or TRBV6-3 to TRBJ1-2; D not resolved. V dropped 6 bases and J dropped 4 bases, with 9 bases sitting between them. This CDR3 is built from 12 residues. CDR1 MNHEY and CDR2 SVGEGT come from the germline V gene. CDR3 amino acids: CASRKRAYGYTF. In nucleotides, the CDR3 is TGTGCCAGCAGGAAGAGGGCCTATGGCTACACCTTC.

This clonotype was observed at least ten times. This chain connects TRBV27 to TRBJ2-5; a possible D gene is TRBD2 (6 bases). The CDR3 totals 16 residues. Deletions cut 5 bases from V and 4 bases from J, with 20 bases between. Per germline, CDR1 MNHEY and CDR2 SMNVEV (reference sequence). CDR3 sequence reads: CASSGLMGDRRETQYF. In DNA form, the CDR3 reads TGTGCCAGCAGTGGACTAATGGGGGATAGGAGAGAGACCCAGTACTTC.

This clonotype appeared many times. The rearrangement links TRBV20-1 to TRBJ1-1, with 7 bases fitting TRBD1. The junction had 12 bases not matched to a gene; V was cut back by 0 bases and J by 5 bases. The CDR3 has 16 amino acids. Germline CDR1 DFQATT, CDR2 SNEGSKA (reference sequence). The CDR3 DNA is TGCAGTGCTAGAGATGGGCACAGGGGTGTTTGGACTGAAGCTTTCTTT. It encodes CSARDGHRGVWTEAFF.

In this sample, this clonotype turned up many times. The rearrangement links TRBV20-1 to TRBJ1-5; D is unresolved. CDR3 length equals 14 residues. Per germline, CDR1 DFQATT and CDR2 SNEGSKA (reference sequence). The germline V and J ends were trimmed by 3 bases and 0 bases, with 9 bases remaining between them. CDR3 bases: TGCAGTGCTAGGGCGGTATATAGCAATCAGCCCCAGCATTTT. This codes for CSARAVYSNQPQHF.

This clonotype was counted ten times or more. The chain is built from TRBV6-6 and TRBJ1-1, with 7 bases fitting TRBD1. V shed 4 bases and J 5 bases; nucleotides not matched to a gene: 10. The V gene's germline CDR1 is MNHNY and CDR2 SVGAGI (reference sequence). The CDR3 sequence is 15 residues long. CDR3 DNA: TGTGCCAGCAGTTCTTTAGGGGGCGCGGGAACTGAAGCTTTCTTT. It translates to CASSSLGGAGTEAFF.

This clonotype is judged medium-sized (0.01 to 0.1%). The V and J genes are TRBV11-3 and TRBJ1-1; 7 positions match TRBD1. After removal of 3 bases from V and 5 bases from J, the junction contained 3 bases not matched to a gene. CDR1 and CDR2 (germline): SGHNT, YENEEA. This CDR3 is 13 amino acids long. The CDR3 spells CASSFRGETEAFF. CDR3 bases: TGTGCCAGCAGCTTCAGGGGGGAGACTGAAGCTTTCTTT.

In its sample, this clonotype is medium-sized. CDR3 DNA: TGCGCCAGCAGCTTGGATGCAGGGAACGGAAACACCATATATTTT. It yields the protein CASSLDAGNGNTIYF. The V call is TRBV5-1, the J call TRBJ1-3; possibly TRBD1 for D (5 bases). In germline, CDR1 is SGHRS, CDR2 YFSETQ. This CDR3 has 15 residues. V dropped 0 bases and J dropped 4 bases, with 11 bases sitting between them.

This clonotype was detected many times. The chain recombines TRBV7-2 with TRBJ2-1, with a possible D match to TRBD2 (6 bases). CDR3 length equals 16 residues. Germline loops: CDR1 SGHTA, CDR2 FQGNSA. V lost 4 bases to trimming and J lost 0 bases, with 13 bases between them. The CDR3 DNA sequence: TGTGCCAGCAGCTCACTGAGCGGGTACTCCTACAATGAGCAGTTCTTC. Amino acid sequence: CASSSLSGYSYNEQFF.

This chain links TRBV2 with TRBJ2-2, with unresolved D. The CDR3 is made up of 14 amino acids. Trimming shortened V by 3 bases and J by 0 bases, and 5 bases separated the two germline ends. CDR1 is SNHLY, CDR2 FYNNEI, per germline. CDR3 in DNA: TGTGCCAGCAGTGACCCCGCGAACACCGGGGAGCTGTTTTTT. Amino acid sequence: CASSDPANTGELFF.

This clonotype was detected many times. The gene calls are TRBV6-6 and TRBJ1-4; D may be TRBD1 (6 bases). The CDR3 consists of 19 residues. The V end was cut by 2 bases, the J end by 0 bases, with 19 bases between. Per germline, CDR1 MNHNY and CDR2 SVGAGI (reference sequence). The CDR3 sequence is CASSYSAGRGHATNEKLFF. The DNA of the CDR3 is TGTGCCAGCAGTTACAGCGCTGGCAGGGGCCACGCAACTAATGAAAAACTGTTTTTT.